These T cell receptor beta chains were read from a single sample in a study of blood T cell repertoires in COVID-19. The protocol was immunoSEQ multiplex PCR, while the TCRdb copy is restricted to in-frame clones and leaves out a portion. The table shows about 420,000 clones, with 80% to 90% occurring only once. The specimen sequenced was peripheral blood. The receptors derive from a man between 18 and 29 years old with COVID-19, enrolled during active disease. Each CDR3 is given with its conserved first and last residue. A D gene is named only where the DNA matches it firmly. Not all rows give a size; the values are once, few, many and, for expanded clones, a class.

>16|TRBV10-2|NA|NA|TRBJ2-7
CASKEFGAGAAYEQYF
TGCGCCAGCAAGGAGTTTGGGGCGGGGGCCGCCTACGAGCAGTACTTC
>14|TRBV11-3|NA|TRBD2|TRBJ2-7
CASSLQLAGYEQYF
TGTGCCAGCAGCCTACAACTAGCGGGGTACGAGCAGTACTTC
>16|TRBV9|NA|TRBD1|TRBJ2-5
CASSAYDRGDRETQYF
TGTGCCAGCAGCGCATACGACAGGGGCGATCGAGAGACCCAGTACTTC
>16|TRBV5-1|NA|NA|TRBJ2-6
CASSLWAISGANVLTF
TGCGCCAGCAGCTTGTGGGCAATCTCTGGGGCCAACGTCCTGACTTTC
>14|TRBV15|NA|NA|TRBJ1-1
CATSRDGGSTEAFF
TGTGCCACCAGCAGAGATGGGGGGAGCACTGAAGCTTTCTTT
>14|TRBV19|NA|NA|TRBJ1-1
CASSKGHLNTEAFF
TGTGCCAGTAGTAAGGGACATTTGAACACTGAAGCTTTCTTT
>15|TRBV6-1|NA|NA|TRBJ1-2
CASSEVDQEDYGYTF
TGTGCCAGCAGTGAAGTCGATCAGGAAGACTATGGCTACACCTTC
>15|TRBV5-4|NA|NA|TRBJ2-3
CASSSRTAFTDTQYF
TGTGCCAGCAGCTCGAGGACAGCCTTCACAGATACGCAGTATTTT
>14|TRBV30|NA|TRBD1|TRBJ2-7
CAWSVGTGGYEQYF
TGTGCCTGGAGTGTCGGGACAGGGGGCTACGAGCAGTACTTC
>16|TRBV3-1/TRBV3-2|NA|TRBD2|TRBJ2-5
CASSGKRGIPGETQYF
TGTGCCAGCAGCGGAAAGCGGGGGATCCCGGGAGAGACCCAGTACTTC
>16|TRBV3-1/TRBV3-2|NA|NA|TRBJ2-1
CASSQESGRGYDEQFF
TGTGCCAGCAGCCAAGAGTCCGGCAGGGGTTACGATGAGCAGTTCTTC
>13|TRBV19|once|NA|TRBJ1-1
CATASTWNTEAFF
TGTGCCACCGCTTCGACATGGAACACTGAAGCTTTCTTT
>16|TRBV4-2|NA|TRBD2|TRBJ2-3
CASSQDLTGGSDTQYF
TGTGCCAGCAGCCAAGATCTAACGGGAGGGTCTGATACGCAGTATTTT
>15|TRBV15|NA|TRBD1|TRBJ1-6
CATSRNRDRASPLHF
TGTGCCACCAGCAGGAACCGGGACAGGGCTTCACCCCTCCACTTT
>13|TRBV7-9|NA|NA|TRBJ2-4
CASSLWTENIQYF
TGTGCCAGCAGCTTATGGACAGAAAACATTCAGTACTTC
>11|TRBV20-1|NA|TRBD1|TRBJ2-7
CSAGGQYEQYF
TGCAGTGCTGGGGGACAGTACGAGCAGTACTTC
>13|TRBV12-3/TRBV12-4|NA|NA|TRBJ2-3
CASRRTIPDTQYF
TGTGCCAGCAGGAGGACTATCCCAGATACGCAGTATTTT
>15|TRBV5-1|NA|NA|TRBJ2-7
CASSLARQAIYEQYF
TGCGCCAGCAGCTTGGCCCGACAGGCTATCTACGAGCAGTACTTC
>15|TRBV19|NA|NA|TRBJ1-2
CASSIPIGGLHGYTF
TGTGCCAGTAGTATACCCATCGGAGGGCTCCATGGCTACACCTTC
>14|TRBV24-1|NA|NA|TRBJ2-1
CATSGLGESSEQFF
TGTGCCACCAGTGGACTAGGGGAGTCCAGTGAGCAGTTCTTC
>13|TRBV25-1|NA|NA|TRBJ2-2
CASSVPYTGELFF
TGTGCCAGCAGTGTCCCCTACACCGGGGAGCTGTTTTTT
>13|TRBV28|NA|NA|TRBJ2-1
CASRFSGNNEQFF
TGTGCCAGCCGATTTTCAGGGAACAATGAGCAGTTCTTC
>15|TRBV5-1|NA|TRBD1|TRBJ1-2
CASSLDGTGTGGYTF
TGCGCCAGCAGCTTGGACGGGACAGGGACAGGGGGCTACACCTTC
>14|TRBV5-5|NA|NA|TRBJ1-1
CASSLGAGETEAFF
TGTGCCAGCAGCTTGGGGGCAGGCGAGACTGAAGCTTTCTTT
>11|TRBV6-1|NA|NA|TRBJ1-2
CASSDTYGYTF
TGTGCCAGCAGTGATACATATGGCTACACCTTC
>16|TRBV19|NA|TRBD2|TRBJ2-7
CASSSDKREAVYEQYF
TGTGCCAGTAGTAGCGATAAGCGGGAGGCGGTCTACGAGCAGTACTTC
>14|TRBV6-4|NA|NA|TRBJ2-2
CASRLGPNTGELFF
TGTGCCAGCAGACTAGGCCCGAACACCGGGGAGCTGTTTTTT
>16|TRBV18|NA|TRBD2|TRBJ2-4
CASSRTSGSPKNIQYF
TGTGCCAGCTCACGGACTAGCGGGTCGCCCAAAAACATTCAGTACTTC
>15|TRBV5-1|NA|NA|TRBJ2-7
CASSLSPGSSYEQYF
TGCGCCAGCAGCTTATCCCCTGGGAGCTCCTACGAGCAGTACTTC
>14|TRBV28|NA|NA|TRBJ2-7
CASSLRGLSYEQYF
TGTGCCAGCAGTTTAAGGGGCTTATCCTACGAGCAGTACTTC
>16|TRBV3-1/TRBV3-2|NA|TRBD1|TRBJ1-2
CASSPTVSGTGFGYTF
TGTGCCAGCAGCCCCACAGTTTCTGGGACAGGGTTCGGCTACACCTTC
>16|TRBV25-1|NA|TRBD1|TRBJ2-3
CASSESRRTGGDTQYF
TGTGCCAGCAGTGAATCTAGGAGGACAGGGGGTGATACGCAGTATTTT
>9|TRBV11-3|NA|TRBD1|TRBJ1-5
CASSWTGVF
TGTGCCAGCAGTTGGACAGGAGTTTTT
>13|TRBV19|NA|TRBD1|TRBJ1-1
CASSPRQGPEAFF
TGTGCCAGTAGTCCTCGACAGGGGCCGGAAGCTTTCTTT
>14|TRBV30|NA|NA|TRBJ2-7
CAWTPGPGAYEQYF
TGTGCCTGGACACCGGGACCGGGGGCCTACGAGCAGTACTTC
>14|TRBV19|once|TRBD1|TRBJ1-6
CASSMGQFNSPLHF
TGTGCCAGTAGTATGGGACAGTTTAATTCACCCCTCCACTTT
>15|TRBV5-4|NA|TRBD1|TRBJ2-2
CASSVRDRGSGELFF
TGTGCCAGCAGCGTCCGGGACAGGGGAAGCGGGGAGCTGTTTTTT
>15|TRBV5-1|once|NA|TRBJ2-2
CASSLVGVNTGELFF
TGCGCCAGCAGCTTGGTGGGCGTGAACACCGGGGAGCTGTTTTTT
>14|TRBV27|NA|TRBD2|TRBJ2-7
CASRIAGEKGEQYF
TGTGCCAGCAGAATAGCGGGAGAGAAAGGCGAGCAGTACTTC
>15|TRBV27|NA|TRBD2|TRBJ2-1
CASSLPGLAGEEQFF
TGTGCCAGCAGTTTACCGGGACTAGCGGGAGAGGAGCAGTTCTTC
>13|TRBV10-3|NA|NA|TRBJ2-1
CAIRGVTDNEQFF
TGTGCCATCCGCGGGGTTACCGACAATGAGCAGTTCTTC
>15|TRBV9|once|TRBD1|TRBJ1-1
CASSVVRTGGTEAFF
TGTGCCAGCAGCGTAGTCCGGACAGGGGGCACTGAAGCTTTCTTT
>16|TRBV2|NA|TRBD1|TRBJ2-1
CASSVRPGTGRNEQFF
TGTGCCAGCAGTGTACGTCCCGGGACAGGACGGAATGAGCAGTTCTTC
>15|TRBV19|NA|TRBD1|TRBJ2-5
CASSIRDRSRETQYF
TGTGCCAGTAGTATCCGGGACAGATCCCGGGAGACCCAGTACTTC
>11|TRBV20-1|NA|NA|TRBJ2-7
CSAEKLREQYF
TGCAGTGCGGAAAAACTGAGGGAGCAGTACTTC
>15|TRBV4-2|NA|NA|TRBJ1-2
CASSQDLRGSYGYTF
TGTGCCAGCAGCCAAGATCTACGGGGAAGCTATGGCTACACCTTC
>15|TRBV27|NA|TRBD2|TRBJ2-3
CASSLSQRGEDTQYF
TGTGCCAGCAGTTTATCCCAGCGGGGAGAGGATACGCAGTATTTT
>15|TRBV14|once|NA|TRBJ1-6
CASSPTTGFDSPLHF
TGTGCCAGCAGCCCGACCACAGGGTTCGATTCACCCCTCCACTTT
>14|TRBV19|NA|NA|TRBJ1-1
CASRDRRASGEAFF
TGTGCCAGTAGAGACCGACGGGCTTCGGGGGAAGCTTTCTTT
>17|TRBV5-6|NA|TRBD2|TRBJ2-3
CASSLNSGPNSGDTQYF
TGTGCCAGCAGCCTGAATAGCGGGCCCAACTCGGGGGATACGCAGTATTTT
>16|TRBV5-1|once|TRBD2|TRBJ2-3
CASKTSGRSGTDTQYF
TGCGCCAGCAAGACTAGCGGGAGATCGGGCACAGATACGCAGTATTTT
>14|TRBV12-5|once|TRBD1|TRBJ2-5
CASAKGTGVETQYF
TGTGCTAGTGCCAAAGGGACAGGGGTGGAGACCCAGTACTTC
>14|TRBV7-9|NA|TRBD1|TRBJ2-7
CASSSAEETGGRYF
TGTGCCAGCAGCTCAGCGGAAGAAACAGGGGGCAGATACTTC
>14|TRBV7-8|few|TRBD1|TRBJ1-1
CASRRDRVNTEAFF
TGTGCCAGCAGACGGGACAGGGTTAACACTGAAGCTTTCTTT
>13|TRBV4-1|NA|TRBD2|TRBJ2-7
CASSPRRAGEQYF
TGCGCCAGCAGCCCTAGGCGAGCGGGGGAGCAGTACTTC
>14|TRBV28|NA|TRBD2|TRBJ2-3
CASNSLAGVGTQYF
TGTGCCAGCAACTCCCTAGCGGGAGTCGGTACGCAGTATTTT
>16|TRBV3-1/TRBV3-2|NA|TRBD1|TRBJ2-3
CASSPYRDSKLDTQYF
TGTGCCAGCAGCCCTTACCGGGACAGTAAGTTAGATACGCAGTATTTT
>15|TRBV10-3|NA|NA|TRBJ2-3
CAISEAGARSDTQYF
TGTGCCATCAGTGAGGCGGGGGCCCGTTCGGATACGCAGTATTTT